Listed below are T cell receptor beta chains from one sample, sequenced in a study of shared clonotypes between healthy human individuals. TCRdb's table, derived via immunoSEQ multiplex PCR, lists solely in-frame clones and lacks some. The sample carries millions of clones, roughly 91% recorded once. The sample taken for sequencing was naive CD8+ T cells from PBMCs. Source of these receptors: a man in his late teens or twenties in good health. Some clones in this sample may be carry-over from other donors' samples. Both conserved end residues are part of each CDR3. D genes are given only for firm matches. Size values are once, few and many counts, or a class for expanded clones, and some rows have none.

D gene	V gene	J gene	clone size	CDR3 DNA	CDR3 protein
NA	TRBV9	TRBJ1-2	NA	TGTGCCAGCAGCGTAGCCGGGAGCTCCAACTATGGCTACACCTTC	CASSVAGSSNYGYTF
NA	TRBV19	TRBJ1-1	NA	TGTGCCAGTAGTATAGCGGCGAACACTGAAGCTTTCTTT	CASSIAANTEAFF
NA	TRBV10-1	TRBJ1-2	few	TGCGCCAGCAGTGAGAAAGACGGCTACACCTTC	CASSEKDGYTF
NA	TRBV4-1	TRBJ2-7	NA	TGCGCCAGCAGCCAAGATCAGGGACCGTACTACGAGCAGTACTTC	CASSQDQGPYYEQYF
TRBD2	TRBV5-1	TRBJ2-7	NA	TGCGCCAGCAGCTTGGGACTAGCGGGAGGGCGAGAGCAGTACTTC	CASSLGLAGGREQYF
TRBD1	TRBV7-9	TRBJ2-7	NA	TGTGCCAGCAGCCCATGGGACAGGGGGGCAGACGAGCAGTACTTC	CASSPWDRGADEQYF
NA	TRBV29-1	TRBJ2-5	NA	TGCAGCGCCGACGGAGTCCAAGAGACCCAGTACTTC	CSADGVQETQYF
NA	TRBV9	TRBJ1-1	NA	TGTGCCAGCAGCCCTGCAACGGGACATTTGGCGACCACTGAAGCTTTCTTT	CASSPATGHLATTEAFF
TRBD2	TRBV7-6	TRBJ2-1	NA	TGTGCCAGCAGCTTAGCGCATTCGACAACCCCAGCGGGACCCATCAATGAGCAGTTCTTC	CASSLAHSTTPAGPINEQFF
NA	TRBV7-6	TRBJ2-7	NA	TGTGCCAGCAGCTCCGGGACCTCCTACGAGCAGTACTTC	CASSSGTSYEQYF
TRBD1	TRBV28	TRBJ1-5	NA	TGTGCCAGCAGTGCAGGGGGTCCTAGGCCTCAGCCCCAGCATTTT	CASSAGGPRPQPQHF
NA	TRBV28	TRBJ2-7	NA	TGTGCCAGCAGTTTAGTGAGGGGGGGCCACGAGCAGTACTTC	CASSLVRGGHEQYF
TRBD1	TRBV5-1	TRBJ1-1	NA	TGCGCCAGCAGCTTAGCCCCGGACAGGGATCCATTGAACACTGAAGCTTTCTTT	CASSLAPDRDPLNTEAFF
NA	TRBV6-5	TRBJ1-1	NA	TGTGCCAGCAGGCCGGGGCCCGGTGAAGCTTTCTTT	CASRPGPGEAFF
NA	TRBV28	TRBJ1-4	NA	TGTGCCAGCAGTTTTTTTGACAGGAGTTTCGAAAAACTGTTTTTT	CASSFFDRSFEKLFF
TRBD2	TRBV19	TRBJ2-3	NA	TGTGCCAGTAGTCCAAGGACTAGCGGGAGGGCTAAGTTTCCAGATACGCAGTATTTT	CASSPRTSGRAKFPDTQYF
NA	TRBV27	TRBJ1-2	NA	TGTGCCAGCTCCCCGGGACCCGGGCTGGTCTATGGCTACACCTTC	CASSPGPGLVYGYTF
NA	TRBV7-2	TRBJ1-1	NA	TGTGCCAGCAGCTTCCGGTTGGGGGGCACTGAAGCTTTCTTT	CASSFRLGGTEAFF
NA	TRBV6-5	TRBJ1-1	NA	TGTGCCAGCAGTGTTCAGGTTGGCGCTGAAGCTTTCTTT	CASSVQVGAEAFF
TRBD1	TRBV4-1	TRBJ1-1	NA	TGCGCCAGCAGCCCCTGGGAGGGGGCAAACACTGAAGCTTTCTTT	CASSPWEGANTEAFF
NA	TRBV18	TRBJ2-7	once	TGTGCCAGCTCGCTATCCTACGAGCAGTACTTC	CASSLSYEQYF
NA	TRBV6-5	TRBJ1-2	once	TGTGCCAGCAGTTACGGCAATTGGGGCGGCTACACCTTC	CASSYGNWGGYTF
NA	TRBV5-8	TRBJ1-5	NA	TGTGCCAGCAGCTTCGGGGGCGGGGGTCAGCCCCAGCATTTT	CASSFGGGGQPQHF
NA	TRBV7-9	TRBJ2-7	NA	TGTGCCAGCAGCTTAGGTAGTGTCGAAACAAGATCCTACGAGCAGTACTTC	CASSLGSVETRSYEQYF
NA	TRBV6-1	TRBJ2-7	NA	TGTGCCAGCAGTGAAGGAGTTAGCTCCTACGAGCAGTACTTC	CASSEGVSSYEQYF
NA	TRBV11-2	TRBJ2-7	NA	TGTGCCAGCAGCTTAGCGGGAAGCTCCTACGAGCAGTACTTC	CASSLAGSSYEQYF
NA	TRBV28	TRBJ2-5	NA	TGTGCCAGCAGACCCCCGACCGATCGGGAGACCCAGTACTTC	CASRPPTDRETQYF
NA	TRBV4-2	TRBJ2-7	NA	TGTGCCAGCAGCCAAGCCCGGTCAGGGTCGGACGAGCAGTACTTC	CASSQARSGSDEQYF
NA	TRBV29-1	TRBJ1-2	NA	TGCAGCGGCCGAACAGGCTCCGGGAACTATGGCTACACCTTC	CSGRTGSGNYGYTF